One sample yielded the 27 T cell receptor beta chains listed below, sequenced in a study of esophageal squamous cell carcinoma under preoperative chemotherapy. One entry per CDR3 protein, called by TCRdb with MiXCR from the PCR reads. Among about 30,000 distinct CDR3 sequences, roughly 52% were seen once, and the ten largest hold over 9.5%. Documented time point: before preoperative PTX-NDP chemotherapy. This material was collected from a patient given preoperative chemotherapy. These TCRs come from a human donor with esophageal squamous cell carcinoma. The donor label of this sample is uncertain.

This chain connects TRBV7-3 to TRBJ2-4, with D possibly matching TRBD2 (7 bases). The V and J ends lost 3 bases and 3 bases respectively, with 18 bases between them. The germline V gene encodes CDR1 SGHTA and CDR2 FQGTGA. The CDR3 runs 17 residues. The CDR3 nucleotides are TGTGCCAGCAGCTTGGGACCGGGGGGCGGGGTCAAAAACATTCAGTACTTC. Translation gives CASSLGPGGGVKNIQYF.

V gene TRBV19 combines with J gene TRBJ2-5; 8 bases are shared with TRBD2. Germline CDR1 is LNHDA and CDR2 is SQIVND (reference sequence). Trimming at V came to 6 bases and at J to 5 bases, leaving 8 bases not matched to a gene. CDR3 length: 14 residues. The DNA of the CDR3 is TGTGCCAGTAGACGGACTAGCCGAGGGGAGACCCAGTACTTC. Amino acids: CASRRTSRGETQYF.

With respect to this clonotype: The junction differs from germline at one of its ends, possibly a read error. As DNA, the CDR3 is TGTGCCGGGAGCCTTGTCCCAGATACCCAGTATTTC. It yields the protein CAGSLVPDTQYF. The rearrangement uses TRBV7-2 and TRBJ2-3, with a tentative D call TRBD2 (5 bases). Germline V CDR1 and CDR2: SGHTA, FQGNSA. The CDR3 spans 12 residues.

The rearrangement uses TRBV7-9 and TRBJ2-1; the match to TRBD1 covers 11 bases. CDR1 is SEHNR and CDR2 is FQNEAQ in the germline V gene (reference sequence). The J segment lost 6 bases and the V segment lost 5 bases, leaving 6 bases of the junction unmatched. CDR3 length: 15 residues. The CDR3 loop is CASSLPGQGGNEQFF. The CDR3 bases are TGTGCCAGCAGCCTCCCGGGACAGGGGGGCAATGAGCAGTTCTTC.

The sample holds one count of this clonotype. The junction and the germline gene differ at one end; a read error may be behind it. The chain recombines TRBV7-3 with TRBJ2-4; 9 nucleotides agree with TRBD2. The germline V gene has CDR1 SGHTA and CDR2 FQGTGA. This CDR3 is 17 amino acids long. For the CDR3, the DNA is TGTGCCAGCAGCTTCAGACCCGCGGGAGGGAACCAAAAGATTCAGTACTTC. Its protein is CASSFRPAGGNQKIQYF.

V and J are TRBV18 and TRBJ1-2; D is uncertain. V dropped 0 bases and J dropped 7 bases, with 12 bases sitting between them. The CDR3 loop spans 14 amino acids. Germline lookup yields CDR1 KGHSH and CDR2 LQKENI. The CDR3 region has the DNA TGTGCCAGCTCACCACCCGGGTTGAAGGGTGGCTACACCTTC. Protein: CASSPPGLKGGYTF.

This clonotype is large by share. The chain is built from TRBV7-9 and TRBJ2-5, with 7 bases that match TRBD2. The germline gives CDR1 SEHNR, CDR2 FQNEAQ (reference sequence). The junction had 12 bases not matched to a gene; V was cut back by 4 bases and J by 4 bases. The CDR3 extends over 16 amino acids. The CDR3 protein is CASSSAVRGGAETQYF. DNA of the CDR3: TGTGCCAGCAGCTCCGCCGTGCGGGGAGGGGCAGAGACCCAGTACTTC.

This clonotype occurred many times. The J gene is TRBJ1-1, the V gene TRBV25-1, with D tentatively TRBD1 (6 bases). Trimming removed 6 bases from V and 1 base from J, with 15 bases in between. The CDR3 has 15 residues. Germline CDR1 MGHDK, CDR2 SYGVNS. For the CDR3, the DNA is TGTGCCAGCAGAAAGGCTTGGGGGGCGAACACTGAAGCTTTCTTT. It codes for CASRKAWGANTEAFF.

This clonotype was counted only a few times. The rearrangement uses TRBV5-4 and TRBJ2-1, with D unclear. This CDR3 has 16 residues. From germline, CDR1 is SGHNT and CDR2 YYREEE (reference sequence). V was trimmed by 4 bases and J by 0 bases, leaving 14 bases between them. The CDR3 coding sequence is TGTGCCAGCAGCCCCCCCAAGGGCGGCTCCTACAATGAGCAGTTCTTC. As protein: CASSPPKGGSYNEQFF.

This clonotype appeared many times. The chain joins TRBV6-1 to TRBJ2-5, with a possible D match to TRBD1 (6 bases). Germline V gene sequence: CDR1 MNHNS, CDR2 SASEGT. Between the trimmed V and J ends, which lost 6 bases and 11 bases, there was a span of 25 bases. The CDR3 has 15 residues. CDR3 sequence reads: CASSRDNEGYNEQYF. In nucleotides, the CDR3 is TGTGCCAGCAGCCGGGACAACGAAGGGTACAATGAGCAGTACTTC.

This clonotype is medium-sized (0.01 to 0.1%). This sequence joins TRBV4-1 and TRBJ2-2; tentatively, D is TRBD2 (6 bases). Trimming took 0 bases from V and 6 from J, leaving 14 bases between them. The CDR3 extends over 16 amino acids. Per germline, CDR1 MGHRA and CDR2 YSYEKL. CDR3: CASSQEDGSLAGELFF. CDR3 in DNA: TGCGCCAGCAGCCAAGAGGACGGGAGTCTTGCCGGGGAGCTGTTTTTT.

This clonotype was picked up many times. The chain employs TRBV7-3 and TRBJ2-5; the D gene is possibly TRBD2 (6 bases). The CDR3 has 13 residues. CDR1 and CDR2 (germline): SGHTA, FQGTGA. Trimming pared 2 bases from V and 4 bases from J, leaving 8 bases between. CDR3 coding DNA: TGTGCCAGCAGCTTAGGAGGGCTAGAGACCCAGTACTTC. Translated, it gives CASSLGGLETQYF.

The chain couples TRBV7-2 to TRBJ2-3; D assignment may be TRBD1 or TRBD2 (7 bases each). Trimming pared 5 bases from V and 9 bases from J, leaving 24 bases between. CDR1 is SGHTA, CDR2 FQGNSA, per germline. CDR3 length: 16 residues. CDR3: CASSPRPRGGKNTQYF. CDR3 bases: TGTGCCAGCAGCCCCCGCCCCAGGGGGGGCAAAAACACGCAGTATTTT.

A word on this clonotype: A junction boundary mismatches the germline segment, possibly from a read error. This sequence joins TRBV7-2 and TRBJ2-5; D possibly corresponds to TRBD1 (7 bases). The CDR3 spans 16 residues. Per germline, CDR1 SGHTA and CDR2 FQGNSA. This CDR3 reads CASAGQGGRGPETQYF. DNA for the CDR3: TGTGCCAGCGCGGGGCAGGGGGGCCGTGGGCCAGAGACCCAGTATTTC.

This clonotype was detected many times. The DNA of the CDR3 is TGTGCCAGCAGTTTTAGGGGGAGACCACCAGGAGGGACCCAGTACTTC. As protein: CASSFRGRPPGGTQYF. The chain is built from TRBV27 and TRBJ2-5; D possibly corresponds to TRBD1 (6 bases). The CDR3 contains 16 residues. V was cut by 3 bases and J by 7 bases, with 21 bases left in between. Germline V lookup: CDR1 MNHEY, CDR2 SMNVEV (reference sequence).

The J gene is TRBJ1-1, the V gene TRBV6-5, with 10 positions matching TRBD1. Trimming at V came to 4 bases and at J to 10 bases, leaving 9 bases not matched to a gene. The CDR3 has 14 residues. Germline loops: CDR1 MNHEY, CDR2 SVGAGI. The chain's CDR3 is CASSLTGGGRRAFF. CDR3 coding DNA: TGTGCCAGCAGTTTGACAGGGGGCGGTCGTAGAGCTTTCTTT.

CDR3 residues: CASSLDPPIPGGDQKTQYF. The CDR3 nucleotides read TGTGCCAGCAGCTTGGATCCGCCCATCCCCGGGGGAGACCAAAAGACTCAGTACTTC. The chain employs TRBV7-6 and TRBJ2-4; tentative D call: TRBD2 (6 bases). The V gene lost 3 bases and the J gene lost 12 bases, with 33 bases spanning the gap. The CDR3 has 19 amino acids. Germline V gene data show CDR1 as SGHVS and CDR2 as FNYEAQ.

The chain carries TRBV12-3 or TRBV12-4 and TRBJ2-4; D is ambiguous. V lost 11 bases and J lost 13, with 27 bases in between. The CDR3 contains 14 residues. CDR3 nucleotide sequence: TGTGCCGGGCTTGCAAGCCGTAGGGCGAACACCCAGTACTTC. It specifies CAGLASRRANTQYF.

This clonotype was observed a handful of times. The chain has TRBV20-1 and TRBJ2-5; possibly TRBD1 for D (5 bases). The CDR3 is made up of 15 amino acids. Between the trimmed V and J ends, which lost 0 bases and 2 bases, there was a span of 13 bases. Germline V lookup: CDR1 DFQATT, CDR2 SNEGSKA (reference sequence). The CDR3 here is CSARDQRTKQETQYF. For the CDR3, the DNA is TGCAGTGCTAGAGATCAGAGGACAAAGCAAGAGACCCAGTACTTC.

Turning to this clonotype: One junction end does not reproduce the germline sequence, and a read error may be involved. This chain connects TRBV7-7 to TRBJ2-6, with 9 bases that match TRBD1. CDR3 length: 15 amino acids. Germline V CDR1 and CDR2: SSHAT, FNYEAQ (reference sequence). CDR3 coding DNA: TGTGTCAGCAGCTTAGGGACAGGGAAAGCCAACGTCCTGACTTTC. Its protein product is CVSSLGTGKANVLTF.

This clonotype appeared a single time. Since no conserved phenylalanine or tryptophan closes the CDR3, a read error is the likely cause. The DNA is left out, because the CDR3 cannot be placed on it with certainty; the CDR3 is given as TCRdb lists it. J is TRBJ2-5 and V is TRBV7-8; the tabulated D call, TRBD1, remains unverified against the DNA. The germline CDR1 and CDR2 sequences are SGHVS and FQNEAQ. The length of the CDR3 is 14 amino acids, counting both ends. CDR3 amino acids: CASSSQSWAETQLS.

The sample holds a few counts of this clonotype. At one of its ends the junction is not consistent with the germline gene, which may arise from a read error. This chain uses TRBV11-3 with TRBJ2-3; D call uncertain. CDR1 SGHNT and CDR2 YENEEA come from the germline V gene. The CDR3 runs 13 residues. The CDR3 here is CASRAHMTETQYF. CDR3 in DNA: TGTGCCAGCAGAGCCCACATGACGGAGACCCAGTACTTT.

The chain is built from TRBV12-3 or TRBV12-4 and TRBJ2-5; the match to TRBD2 covers 14 bases. The CDR3 consists of 19 residues. J was trimmed by 1 base and V by 2 bases; bases with no gene match: 9. CDR3 protein: CASSLSTPGLAGVQETQYF. The CDR3, as DNA: TGTGCCAGCAGTTTAAGCACCCCGGGACTAGCGGGAGTCCAAGAGACCCAGTACTTC.

As for this clonotype: Compared with germline, one end of the junction differs, possibly owing to a read error. The chain employs TRBV11-1 and TRBJ2-4; D might be TRBD1 or TRBD2, each matching 5 bases. The CDR3 totals 16 residues. CDR1 SGHAT and CDR2 FQDESV come from the germline V gene (reference sequence). The chain's CDR3 is CPSSVPGLRAQNTQYF. In DNA, the CDR3 is TGTCCCAGCAGCGTACCGGGGCTGCGAGCCCAAAACACTCAGTACTTC.

With respect to this clonotype: Compared with germline, one end of the junction differs, possibly owing to a read error. This chain uses TRBV7-3 with TRBJ2-6; D is perhaps TRBD1 (5 bases). Germline CDR1 reads SGHTA; CDR2 reads FQGTGA. The CDR3 is 15 amino acids. The CDR3 region is CASSFTAPGANVQYF. The CDR3 nucleotides are TGTGCCAGCAGCTTCACAGCTCCTGGGGCCAACGTCCAGTATTTC.

This clonotype has at least ten counts. The CDR3 protein is CATSADGYNEQFF. The DNA for the CDR3 is TGTGCCACCAGTGCGGACGGCTACAATGAGCAGTTCTTC. The rearrangement uses TRBV24-1 and TRBJ2-1; D gene uncertain. The V and J ends lost 5 bases and 3 bases respectively, with 7 bases between them. In germline, CDR1 is KGHDR, CDR2 SFDVKD. This CDR3 has 13 residues.

This clonotype was observed many times. This chain links TRBV12-3 or TRBV12-4 with TRBJ2-7; D may be TRBD2 (5 bases). CDR3 length equals 15 residues. Trimming stripped 4 bases from V and 3 bases from J, with 16 bases between. This CDR3 is CASSSGITWLYEQYF. The CDR3 nucleotides read TGTGCCAGCAGTTCCGGGATCACATGGCTCTACGAGCAGTACTTC.